This T cell receptor (beta chain) was sequenced during a study of control samples from healthy donors and cancer patients. Data came from immunoSEQ multiplex PCR; TCRdb stores just in-frame clones and leaves some out. The sample shows 400,000 to 450,000 clones, 80% to 95% of them seen only once. This CDR3 region has 11 residues. V was pared by 6 bases and J by 1 base, with 6 bases between. Per germline, CDR1 DFQATT and CDR2 SNEGSKA (reference sequence). In this sample, this clone turned up once. This sequence joins TRBV20-1 and TRBJ1-1; no clear D. The TCR originated in a man in his forties with head and neck cancer. Sequenced input: PBMCs. The CDR3 here is CSAGKNTEAFF. The CDR3 nucleotides are TGCAGTGCGGGGAAGAACACTGAAGCTTTCTTT.